The 19 T cell receptor beta chains below come from one sample, sequenced in a study of monozygotic twins with inflammatory bowel disease. TCRdb derives one entry per CDR3 protein from the 5' RACE reads, leaving out DNA. This table lists about 210,000 distinct CDR3 sequences. The sample consisted of blood. The receptors shown here come from a human donor with ulcerative colitis or Crohn's disease, or a healthy co-twin of an affected twin (not recorded which).

This chain links TRBV4-1 with TRBJ2-1; the D call from TCRdb, TRBD2, cannot be confirmed without DNA. This CDR3 is built from 15 residues. Germline V gene sequence: CDR1 MGHRA, CDR2 YSYEKL. CDR3 loop: CASSPRTSGGTEQFF.

The J gene is TRBJ2-7, the V gene TRBV7-9; TCRdb's D call of TRBD1 is untestable without DNA. This CDR3 contains 15 residues. The V gene's germline CDR1 is SEHNR and CDR2 FQNEAQ (reference sequence). CDR3 region: CASSLSGRGSSEQYF. The variable domain in full, with the rest retrieved from reference TRBV7-9 and TRBJ2-7, is DTGVSQNPRHKITKRGQNVTFRCDPISEHNRLYWYRQTLGQGPEFLTYFQNEAQLEKSRLLSDRFSAERPKGSFSTLEIQRTEQGDSAMYLCASSLSGRGSSEQYFGPGTRLTVT.

CDR3 protein: CASSLYLAADTQYF. This rearrangement joins TRBV5-4 to TRBJ2-3. The CDR3 sequence is 14 residues long. In germline, CDR1 is SGHNT, CDR2 YYREEE (reference sequence).

The chain recombines TRBV12-3 or TRBV12-4 with TRBJ2-7; TCRdb gives TRBD1 as the D gene, but with no DNA this cannot be confirmed. The CDR3 covers 12 residues. CDR3 in amino acids: CASRPGAGEQYF.

This sequence joins TRBV3-1 and TRBJ1-2. This CDR3 has 14 amino acids. Per the germline V gene, CDR1 is LGHDT and CDR2 is YNNKEL (reference sequence). The CDR3 is CASSQGPSNYGYTF.

V and J are TRBV5-1 and TRBJ2-1. Per germline, CDR1 SGHRS and CDR2 YFSETQ. The CDR3 is made up of 14 amino acids. The CDR3 region is CASSPEVAHNEQFF.

The chain is built from TRBV6-5 and TRBJ1-6; TCRdb proposes TRBD1, but this gene call is untestable without DNA. The CDR3 is 15 residues long. From germline, CDR1 is MNHEY and CDR2 SVGAGI. This chain's CDR3 is CASSYSGTGVSPLHF.

The chain has TRBV27 and TRBJ2-7. This CDR3 comprises 14 residues. CDR1 MNHEY and CDR2 SMNVEV come from the germline V gene (reference sequence). CDR3 in amino acids: CASSRRTGLYEQYF.

The J gene is TRBJ1-1, the V gene TRBV7-9; TCRdb outputs TRBD1, but without DNA this stays unchecked. This CDR3 region has 14 residues. CDR1 and CDR2 from the germline V gene are SEHNR and FQNEAQ (reference sequence). CDR3 amino acids: CASSLPEGRGKAFF.

The rearrangement uses TRBV15 and TRBJ1-1. Germline loops: CDR1 LNHNV, CDR2 YYDKDF (reference sequence). The CDR3 consists of 14 residues. This chain's CDR3 is CATSRDRENTEAFF.

This rearrangement joins TRBV20-1 to TRBJ1-2; TCRdb gives TRBD1 as the D gene, but with no DNA this cannot be confirmed. The CDR3 consists of 16 residues. From germline, CDR1 is DFQATT and CDR2 SNEGSKA (reference sequence). CDR3 region: CSAPDFRQAGRYGYTF.

V is TRBV19 and J is TRBJ2-7; TCRdb's D call, TRBD1, is unchecked because there is no DNA. The CDR3 has 13 amino acids. CDR1 is LNHDA, CDR2 SQIVND, per germline (reference sequence). The CDR3: CASSITGSYEQYF.

The chain recombines TRBV20-1 with TRBJ1-2. The CDR3 contains 14 residues. In germline, CDR1 is DFQATT, CDR2 SNEGSKA (reference sequence). This CDR3 reads CSARGGTADYGYTF.

This chain uses TRBV2 with TRBJ2-2; TCRdb calls TRBD1, which cannot be checked without DNA. The CDR3 has 15 amino acids. CDR1 and CDR2 from the germline V gene are SNHLY and FYNNEI. CDR3 sequence reads: CASSLWGGITGELFF.

This sequence joins TRBV6-1 and TRBJ1-1; there is no DNA to check the TCRdb D call of TRBD1. CDR1 is MNHNS and CDR2 is SASEGT in the germline V gene. The CDR3 spans 17 residues. The CDR3 loop reads CASSELRQGPWRTEAFF.

CDR3 sequence: CSARQPGTSGGPFNEQFF. J is TRBJ2-1 and V is TRBV20-1; the D call of TRBD2 rests on TCRdb alone, since no DNA is present to check it. CDR3 length equals 18 residues. CDR1 is DFQATT and CDR2 is SNEGSKA in the germline V gene (reference sequence).

This chain's CDR3 is CASSSRQTWVGDTQYF. The chain has TRBV27 and TRBJ2-3; the D call from TCRdb, TRBD1, cannot be confirmed without DNA. The CDR3 has 16 residues. Germline V gives CDR1 MNHEY, CDR2 SMNVEV (reference sequence).

The CDR3: CASSSPNTDTQYF. V is TRBV7-3 and J is TRBJ2-3. The CDR3 extends over 13 amino acids. Germline values: CDR1 SGHTA, CDR2 FQGTGA.

The rearrangement links TRBV4-1 to TRBJ2-1. The CDR3 sequence is 15 residues long. Germline CDR1 and CDR2: MGHRA and YSYEKL. CDR3 in amino acids: CASSQVSSSYNEQFF.